This TCR beta chain was found in a study of multiple sclerosis patients with progressive multifocal leukoencephalopathy. Regarding time point: approximately 12 months of natalizumab therapy. The table came from immunoSEQ multiplex PCR; TCRdb's copy has only in-frame clones and leaves some out. The sample includes 25,000 to 30,000 clones, roughly 89% seen only once; the top ten take approximately 1.3%. V gave up 1 base and J gave up 4 bases, with 12 bases separating them. The CDR3 sequence is 15 residues long. The germline V gene has CDR1 SGHVS and CDR2 FNYEAQ. The specimen was PBMCs, collected from a patient treated with natalizumab. This chain connects TRBV7-6 to TRBJ2-3; maybe TRBD1 (6 bases). The source of this sequence is a human donor with multiple sclerosis. The CDR3 here is CASSLGGTGPDTQYF. DNA of the CDR3: TGTGCCAGCAGCTTAGGGGGAACAGGGCCAGATACGCAGTATTTT.